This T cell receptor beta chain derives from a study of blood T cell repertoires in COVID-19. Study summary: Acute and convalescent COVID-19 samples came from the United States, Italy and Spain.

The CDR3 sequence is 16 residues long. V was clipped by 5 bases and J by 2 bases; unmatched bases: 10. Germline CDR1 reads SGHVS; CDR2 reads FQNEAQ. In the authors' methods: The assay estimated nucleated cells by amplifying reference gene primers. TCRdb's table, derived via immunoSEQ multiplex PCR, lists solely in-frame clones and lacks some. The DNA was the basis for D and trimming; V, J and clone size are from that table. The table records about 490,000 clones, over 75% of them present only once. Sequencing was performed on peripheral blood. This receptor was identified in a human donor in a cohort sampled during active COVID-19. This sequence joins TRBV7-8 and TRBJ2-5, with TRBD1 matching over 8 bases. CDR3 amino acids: CASSLRQTGVQETQYF. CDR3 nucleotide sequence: TGTGCCAGCAGCCTTCGACAGACAGGGGTACAAGAGACCCAGTACTTC. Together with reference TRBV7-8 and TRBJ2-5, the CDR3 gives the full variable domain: GAGVSQSPRYKVAKRGQDVALRCDPISGHVSLFWYQQALGQGPEFLTYFQNEAQLDKSGLPSDRFFAERPEGSVSTLKIQRTQQEDSAVYLCASSLRQTGVQETQYFGPGTRLLVL.